The 7 T cell receptor beta chains in this list originate from one sample, sequenced in a study of blood T cell repertoires in COVID-19. Only in-frame clones appear in the TCRdb table, and some are missing; sequencing was by immunoSEQ multiplex PCR. The sample consists of about 190,000 clones, about nine tenths of them appearing once. The sample comprised peripheral blood. The receptor source for this set is a man aged 35-49 years with acute or convalescent COVID-19.

The chain combines TRBV30 with TRBJ2-3, with D possibly TRBD2 on 6 matching bases. Trimming took 4 bases from V and 3 from J, leaving 14 bases between them. The CDR3 runs to 14 residues. Germline V CDR1 and CDR2: GTSNPN, SVGIG (reference sequence). The CDR3 nucleotides read TGTGCCTGGACAAGACGGGGGTTAACAGATACGCAGTATTTT. Translation: CAWTRRGLTDTQYF.

The gene calls are TRBV5-1 and TRBJ1-1; TRBD1 matches 7 bases. The CDR3 runs to 19 residues. In germline, CDR1 is SGHRS, CDR2 YFSETQ. J was trimmed by 0 bases and V by 0 bases; bases with no gene match: 14. The CDR3 here is CASSLGTGGWVIMNTEAFF. The CDR3 DNA follows: TGCGCCAGCAGCTTGGGGACAGGTGGGTGGGTTATAATGAACACTGAAGCTTTCTTT.

The CDR3 sequence: CASSVTGARNEQYF. CDR3 bases: TGTGCCAGTAGTGTAACAGGGGCTCGGAACGAGCAGTACTTC. The chain links TRBV19 to TRBJ2-7; 7 bases are a match to TRBD1. Germline CDR1 LNHDA, CDR2 SQIVND (reference sequence). The CDR3 covers 14 residues. Trimming took 5 bases from V and 5 from J; bases not matched to a gene: 9.

The chain links TRBV29-1 to TRBJ2-1, with 15 bases aligning to TRBD2. CDR3 length: 16 amino acids. Germline CDR1 SQVTM, CDR2 ANQGSEA. The trim removed 5 bases at V and 1 base at J, leaving 3 bases unmatched. The CDR3 DNA reads TGCAGCGTTCGGACTAGCGGGGGGGTATCCTACAATGAGCAGTTCTTC. This translates into CSVRTSGGVSYNEQFF.

This chain uses TRBV5-8 with TRBJ2-1; D is unclear. V gave up 4 bases and J gave up 0 bases, with 11 bases separating them. CDR3 size: 15 residues. Looked up from germline, CDR1 is SGHTS and CDR2 is YDEGEE. CDR3 DNA sequence: TGTGCCAGCAGCGACCCCAGGCGCTCCTACAATGAGCAGTTCTTC. Encoded protein: CASSDPRRSYNEQFF.

The chain combines TRBV5-1 with TRBJ1-1; D ambiguous. Trimming removed 2 bases from V and 0 bases from J, with 8 bases in between. Germline CDR1 SGHRS, CDR2 YFSETQ. CDR3 length: 14 residues. The CDR3 loop reads CASSFELLNTEAFF. DNA of the CDR3: TGCGCCAGCAGCTTTGAACTTTTGAACACTGAAGCTTTCTTT.

This sequence joins TRBV7-8 and TRBJ2-5, with TRBD2 identical over 10 bases. The trim removed 4 bases at V and 5 bases at J, leaving 13 bases unmatched. Germline CDR1 SGHVS, CDR2 FQNEAQ. CDR3 size: 17 residues. The CDR3, as DNA: TGTGCCAGCAGCTCGCGGCGGACTAGCGGATTCGGGGAGACCCAGTACTTC. This sequence encodes CASSSRRTSGFGETQYF.